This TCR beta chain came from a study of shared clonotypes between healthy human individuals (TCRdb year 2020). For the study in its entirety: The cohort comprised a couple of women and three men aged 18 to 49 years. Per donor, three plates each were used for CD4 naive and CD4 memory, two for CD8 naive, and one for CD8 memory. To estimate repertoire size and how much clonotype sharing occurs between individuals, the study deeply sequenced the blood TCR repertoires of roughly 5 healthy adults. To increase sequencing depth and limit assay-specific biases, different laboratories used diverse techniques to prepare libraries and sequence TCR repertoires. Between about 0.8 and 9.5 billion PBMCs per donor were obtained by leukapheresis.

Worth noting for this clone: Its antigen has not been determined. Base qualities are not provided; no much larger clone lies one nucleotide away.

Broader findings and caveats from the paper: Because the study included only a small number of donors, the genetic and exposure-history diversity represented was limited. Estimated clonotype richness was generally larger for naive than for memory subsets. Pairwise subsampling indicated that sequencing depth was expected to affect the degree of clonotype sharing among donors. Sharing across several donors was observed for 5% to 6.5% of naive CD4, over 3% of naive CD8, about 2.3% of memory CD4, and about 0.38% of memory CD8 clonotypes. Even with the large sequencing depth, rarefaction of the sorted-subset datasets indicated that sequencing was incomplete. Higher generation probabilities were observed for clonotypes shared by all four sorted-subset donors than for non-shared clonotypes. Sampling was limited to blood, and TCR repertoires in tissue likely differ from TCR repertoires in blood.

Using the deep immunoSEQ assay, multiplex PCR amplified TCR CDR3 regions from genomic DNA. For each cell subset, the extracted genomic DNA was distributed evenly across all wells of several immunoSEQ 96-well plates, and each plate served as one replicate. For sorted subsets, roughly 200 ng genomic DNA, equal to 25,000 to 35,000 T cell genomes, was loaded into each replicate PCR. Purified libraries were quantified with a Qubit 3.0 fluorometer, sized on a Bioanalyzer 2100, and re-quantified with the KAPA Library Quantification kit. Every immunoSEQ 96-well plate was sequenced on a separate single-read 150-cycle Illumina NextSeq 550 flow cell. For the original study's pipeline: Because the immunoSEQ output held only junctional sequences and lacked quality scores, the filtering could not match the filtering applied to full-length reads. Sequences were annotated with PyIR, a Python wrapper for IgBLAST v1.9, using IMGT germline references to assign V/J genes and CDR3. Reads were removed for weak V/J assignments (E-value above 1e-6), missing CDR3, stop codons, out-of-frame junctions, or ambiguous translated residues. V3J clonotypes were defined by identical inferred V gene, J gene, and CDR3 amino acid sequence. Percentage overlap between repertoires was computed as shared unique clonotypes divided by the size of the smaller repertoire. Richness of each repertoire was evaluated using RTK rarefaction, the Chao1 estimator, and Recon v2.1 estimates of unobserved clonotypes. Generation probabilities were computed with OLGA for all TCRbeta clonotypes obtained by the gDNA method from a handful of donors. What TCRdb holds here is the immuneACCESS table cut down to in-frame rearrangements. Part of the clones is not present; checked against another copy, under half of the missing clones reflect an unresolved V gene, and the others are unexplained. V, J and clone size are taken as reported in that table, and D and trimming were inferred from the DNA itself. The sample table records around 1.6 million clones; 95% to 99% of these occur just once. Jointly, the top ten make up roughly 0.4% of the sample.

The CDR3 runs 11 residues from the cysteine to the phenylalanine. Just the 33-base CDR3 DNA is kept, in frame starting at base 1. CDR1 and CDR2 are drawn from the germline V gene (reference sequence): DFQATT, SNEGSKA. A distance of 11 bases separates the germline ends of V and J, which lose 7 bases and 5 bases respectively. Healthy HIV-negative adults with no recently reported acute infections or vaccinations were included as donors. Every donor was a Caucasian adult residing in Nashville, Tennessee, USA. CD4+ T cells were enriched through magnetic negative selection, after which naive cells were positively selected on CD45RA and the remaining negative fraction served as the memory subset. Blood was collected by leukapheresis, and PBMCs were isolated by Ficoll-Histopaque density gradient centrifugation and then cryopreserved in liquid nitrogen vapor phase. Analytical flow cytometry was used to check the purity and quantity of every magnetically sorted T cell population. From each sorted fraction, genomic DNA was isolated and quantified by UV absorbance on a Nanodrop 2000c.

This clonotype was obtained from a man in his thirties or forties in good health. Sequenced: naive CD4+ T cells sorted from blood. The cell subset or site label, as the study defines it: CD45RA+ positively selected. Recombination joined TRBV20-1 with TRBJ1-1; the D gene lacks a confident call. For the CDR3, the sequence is CSENGGTEAFF. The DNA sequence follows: TGCAGTGAGAATGGCGGGACTGAAGCTTTCTTT.